Shown below are 12 T cell receptor beta chains from a single sample sequenced in a study of control samples from healthy donors and cancer patients. Here immunoSEQ multiplex PCR was the method, and the copy in TCRdb shows in-frame clones only, minus some. The sample includes tens of thousands of clones, more than 85% seen only once; the top ten take about 20%. The sequenced material came from PBMCs. The receptors were sampled from a woman in her forties or fifties with head and neck cancer.

The chain carries TRBV30 and TRBJ1-4; D remains unclear. The CDR3 has 15 amino acids. V was shortened by 2 bases and J by 8 bases, with 18 bases between the two germline ends. The germline gives CDR1 GTSNPN, CDR2 SVGIG (reference sequence). The chain's CDR3 is CAWSPRTVPGEKLFF. CDR3 bases: TGTGCCTGGAGTCCCAGGACGGTCCCAGGAGAAAAACTGTTTTTT.

The rearrangement links TRBV3-1 (or the pseudogene TRBV3-2) to TRBJ2-7; 8 bases are a match to TRBD2. V trimming: 4 bases; J trimming: 2 bases; junction bases outside the gene matches: 10. CDR3 length: 16 residues. Germline lookup yields CDR1 LGHDT and CDR2 YNNKEL (reference sequence). The CDR3 reads CASSPQPGGKTYEQYF. CDR3 in DNA: TGTGCCAGCAGCCCCCAGCCGGGGGGGAAGACCTACGAGCAGTACTTC.

This chain connects TRBV5-6 to TRBJ2-5, with no clear D. V lost 0 bases and J 3 bases, leaving 9 bases between the germline ends. This CDR3 spans 14 amino acids. From germline, CDR1 is SGHDT and CDR2 YYEEEE. The DNA of the CDR3 is TGTGCCAGCAGCTTGGTCGGGCAGAAAGAGACCCAGTACTTC. Encoded protein: CASSLVGQKETQYF.

V and J are TRBV19 and TRBJ2-2, with a weak D call TRBD1 (5 bases). The CDR3 consists of 13 residues. Germline V gene sequence: CDR1 LNHDA, CDR2 SQIVND (reference sequence). V shed 10 bases and J shed 0 bases, with 9 bases lying between them. This CDR3 is CATVQANTGELFF. CDR3 nucleotide sequence: TGTGCCACCGTACAGGCGAACACCGGGGAGCTGTTTTTT.

The chain combines TRBV10-3 with TRBJ1-4; a possible D gene is TRBD1 (6 bases). The germline gives CDR1 ENHRY, CDR2 SYGVKD. CDR3 length equals 13 residues. Trimming stripped 7 bases from V and 1 base from J, with 7 bases between. CDR3 sequence: CAIKGVTNEKLFF. CDR3 DNA sequence: TGTGCCATCAAGGGGGTAACTAATGAAAAACTGTTTTTT.

The CDR3 DNA follows: TGTGCCAGCAGGGTGACAGTCTCCTACGAGCAGTACTTC. Translation: CASRVTVSYEQYF. This sequence joins TRBV2 and TRBJ2-7; maybe TRBD1 (5 bases). V was clipped by 6 bases and J by 0 bases, with 9 bases between them. Germline V CDR1 and CDR2: SNHLY, FYNNEI. This CDR3 region has 13 residues.

The chain joins TRBV24-1 to TRBJ1-1; 9 bases align to TRBD1. The germline gives CDR1 KGHDR, CDR2 SFDVKD. The CDR3 loop spans 13 amino acids. V lost 0 bases, J lost 8 bases, and 0 bases stayed unmatched. The CDR3 region has the DNA TGTGCCACCAGTGATTTGGGGACAGGGGAAGCTTTCTTT. It encodes CATSDLGTGEAFF.

The V gene is TRBV5-4, the J gene TRBJ1-1; D gene uncertain. From germline, CDR1 is SGHNT and CDR2 YYREEE (reference sequence). Trimming removed 4 bases at V and 6 bases at J, with 10 bases between. The CDR3 spans 12 residues. The CDR3 coding sequence is TGTGCCAGCAGCAAGCGGCCCGCTGAAGCTTTCTTT. Its translation: CASSKRPAEAFF.

The rearrangement links TRBV28 to TRBJ2-7; maybe TRBD2 (5 bases). The ends were cut back, 4 bases at V and 5 bases at J, with 15 bases in the middle. Germline V gives CDR1 MDHEN, CDR2 SYDVKM. The CDR3 loop spans 14 amino acids. The CDR3 DNA is TGTGCCAGCAGTTCGGGGAGCCTAGGCCACGAGCAGTACTTC. Amino acid sequence: CASSSGSLGHEQYF.

CDR3 residues: CASRLRGDRPNYGYTF. For the CDR3, the DNA is TGTGCCAGCAGACTAAGGGGGGACAGGCCTAACTATGGCTACACCTTC. V is TRBV28 and J is TRBJ1-2, with 8 positions matching TRBD1. CDR3 length equals 16 residues. From germline, CDR1 is MDHEN and CDR2 SYDVKM. V lost 6 bases and J lost 0; bases outside the gene matches: 9.

The rearrangement joins TRBV14 to TRBJ2-7; no firm D call. V dropped 1 base and J dropped 3 bases, with 4 bases sitting between them. This CDR3 has 12 amino acids. Per germline, CDR1 SGHDN and CDR2 FVKESK. The chain's CDR3 is CASSQGGYEQYF. CDR3 coding DNA: TGTGCCAGCAGCCAAGGAGGCTACGAGCAGTACTTC.

The chain couples TRBV2 to TRBJ2-7; TRBD1 matches 10 bases. This CDR3 has 14 amino acids. Germline V gene data show CDR1 as SNHLY and CDR2 as FYNNEI. V was pared by 7 bases and J by 5 bases, with 8 bases of the junction left unmatched. DNA for the CDR3: TGTGCCAGCACCCCCGGGACAGGGGAGGACGAGCAGTACTTC. Translation: CASTPGTGEDEQYF. Full variable domain (remainder filled in from reference TRBV2 and TRBJ2-7): EPEVTQTPSHQVTQMGQEVILRCVPISNHLYFYWYRQILGQKVEFLVSFYNNEISEKSEIFDDQFSVERPDGSNFTLKIRSTKLEDSAMYFCASTPGTGEDEQYFGPGTRLTVT.